This passage covers 24 T cell receptor beta chains from one sample sequenced in a study of CD8+CD57+ T cells in acquired aplastic anemia. The study profiled TCR beta VDJ and CDR3 using genomic DNA as template. Each CDR3 protein is one row after TCRdb ran MiXCR on the reads. This sample carries about 210,000 distinct CDR3 sequences, 34% of them seen once, and the ten largest clones take 1% to 1.3%. Input material: sorted CD4+, CD8+, or CD8+CD57+ T cells (not recorded which) from PBMCs. The source of these receptors is a human donor in good health, serving as a control.

The gene calls are TRBV29-1 and TRBJ1-1; the match to TRBD1 covers 7 bases. This CDR3 contains 17 residues. CDR1 and CDR2 from the germline V gene are SQVTM and ANQGSEA. The V gene end was trimmed by 5 bases and the J gene end by 0 bases; junction bases not matched to a gene: 15. The CDR3 DNA follows: TGCAGCGTTCTTCTAGGAATGACAGGGCGGTTGAACACTGAAGCTTTCTTT. Translated: CSVLLGMTGRLNTEAFF.

The table lists this clonotype with a few counts. The chain recombines TRBV5-1 with TRBJ2-1, with a weak D call TRBD2 (6 bases). Between the trimmed V and J ends, which lost 8 bases and 4 bases, there was a span of 19 bases. Germline lookup yields CDR1 SGHRS and CDR2 YFSETQ. The CDR3 runs 15 residues. CDR3 sequence reads: CASGYGGVSYNEQFF. The CDR3 bases are TGCGCCAGTGGGTACGGGGGAGTTTCGTACAATGAGCAGTTCTTC.

This rearrangement joins TRBV20-1 to TRBJ1-1; possible D gene TRBD1, 5 bases. CDR3 length equals 13 residues. V gave up 6 bases and J gave up 4 bases, with 15 bases separating them. The germline gives CDR1 DFQATT, CDR2 SNEGSKA (reference sequence). CDR3 sequence (DNA): TGCAGTGCCCCCCTAGGGGTCAGCACTGAAGCTTTCTTT. It specifies CSAPLGVSTEAFF.

This clonotype appeared many times. The chain links TRBV19 to TRBJ2-7; the D call may be TRBD1 or TRBD2 (5 bases each). CDR1 and CDR2 from the germline V gene are LNHDA and SQIVND (reference sequence). V shed 4 bases and J shed 2 bases, with 21 bases lying between them. CDR3 length: 17 amino acids. The CDR3 here is CASSTPPWGGGAYEQYF. As DNA, the CDR3 is TGTGCCAGTAGTACCCCCCCGTGGGGCGGAGGAGCCTACGAGCAGTACTTC.

This clonotype came up many times. CDR3 sequence: CASSMWPRTRYGYTF. Written as DNA, the CDR3 is TGTGCCAGTAGTATGTGGCCACGTACGAGGTATGGCTACACCTTC. J is TRBJ1-2 and V is TRBV19; D not resolved. The CDR3 length is 15 residues. Germline CDR1 LNHDA, CDR2 SQIVND (reference sequence). Trimming removed 3 bases at V and 5 bases at J, with 16 bases between. Combining the CDR3 with reference TRBV19 and TRBJ1-2 gives the whole variable domain DGGITQSPKYLFRKEGQNVTLSCEQNLNHDAMYWYRQDPGQGLRLIYYSQIVNDFQKGDIAEGYSVSREKKESFPLTVTSAQKNPTAFYLCASSMWPRTRYGYTFGSGTRLTVV.

This clonotype was observed many times. The rearrangement joins TRBV2 to TRBJ2-1; TRBD2 matches 8 bases. Germline trimming cut 8 bases from V and 4 bases from J; bases unmatched to any gene: 1. Germline values: CDR1 SNHLY, CDR2 FYNNEI. This CDR3 has 12 amino acids. DNA of the CDR3: TGTGCCAGCGGGACTAGGTACAATGAGCAGTTCTTC. Translation gives CASGTRYNEQFF.

This clonotype appeared a few times. This chain links TRBV11-3 with TRBJ1-2; D is ambiguous. The germline gives CDR1 SGHNT, CDR2 YENEEA. Deletions cut 2 bases from V and 1 base from J, with 8 bases between. This CDR3 is built from 14 residues. The CDR3 DNA reads as TGTGCCAGCAGCTTAAATGTCTTTAACTATGGCTACACCTTC. Its translation is CASSLNVFNYGYTF. The entire variable domain, with the rest obtained from reference TRBV11-3 and TRBJ1-2, is as follows: EAGVVQSPRYKIIEKKQPVAFWCNPISGHNTLYWYLQNLGQGPELLIRYENEEAVDDSQLPKDRFSAERLKGVDSTLKIQPAELGDSAVYLCASSLNVFNYGYTFGSGTRLTVV.

This clonotype was seen just once. The chain is built from TRBV9 and TRBJ2-5; no reliable D call. Trimming cost V 1 base and J 0 bases, with 7 bases left between them. The CDR3 length is 14 residues. Germline CDR1 SGDLS, CDR2 YYNGEE. CDR3 protein: CASSVSAYQETQYF. The CDR3 coding sequence is TGTGCCAGCAGCGTAAGTGCGTACCAAGAGACCCAGTACTTC. Full variable domain (rest looked up from reference TRBV9 and TRBJ2-5): DSGVTQTPKHLITATGQRVTLRCSPRSGDLSVYWYQQSLDQGLQFLIQYYNGEERAKGNILERFSAQQFPDLHSELNLSSLELGDSALYFCASSVSAYQETQYFGPGTRLLVL.

The chain joins TRBV7-3 to TRBJ2-1; D possibly corresponds to TRBD1 (8 bases). Trimming pared 6 bases from V and 4 bases from J, leaving 19 bases between. Germline CDR1 is SGHTA and CDR2 is FQGTGA. CDR3 length: 16 residues. In nucleotides, the CDR3 is TGTGCCAGCAGTTTTACAGGGGGACTAAATTACAATGAGCAGTTCTTC. This translates into CASSFTGGLNYNEQFF.

This clonotype was recorded many times. The CDR3 loop is CASSLGTTTYEQYF. In DNA form, the CDR3 reads TGTGCCAGCAGTTTGGGGACAACAACTTACGAGCAGTACTTC. The chain uses TRBV12-3 or TRBV12-4 and TRBJ2-7; TRBD1 is a possible D gene (6 bases). The CDR3 has 14 amino acids. V shed 3 bases and J shed 4 bases, with 13 bases lying between them.

The chain couples TRBV5-1 to TRBJ1-2; no reliable D call. The CDR3 is made up of 15 amino acids. Germline values: CDR1 SGHRS, CDR2 YFSETQ. Trimming took off 1 base at V and 0 bases at J, with 10 bases between the two ends. The CDR3 DNA is TGCGCCAGCAGCTTGCGCCAGGATGCTAACTATGGCTACACCTTC. This codes for CASSLRQDANYGYTF.

This clonotype showed up just a few times. The J gene is TRBJ2-1, the V gene TRBV9, with a tentative D call TRBD1 (6 bases). From germline, CDR1 is SGDLS and CDR2 YYNGEE. The CDR3 contains 18 residues. V was shortened by 0 bases and J by 1 base, with 17 bases between the two germline ends. CDR3 in amino acids: CASSVAKRKGVSYNEQFF. CDR3 in DNA: TGTGCCAGCAGCGTAGCTAAGAGGAAGGGGGTTTCCTACAATGAGCAGTTCTTC.

The table lists this clonotype with many counts. The chain combines TRBV12-3 or TRBV12-4 with TRBJ1-5; D gene unclear. This CDR3 spans 15 amino acids. Trimming stripped 5 bases from V and 2 bases from J, with 13 bases between. The CDR3 spells CASSPPGSGNQPQHF. The CDR3 bases are TGTGCCAGCAGTCCCCCGGGGTCGGGCAATCAGCCCCAGCATTTT.

In the case of this clonotype: This CDR3 is missing its conserved last phenylalanine or tryptophan, likely due to a read error. The rearrangement joins TRBV5-5 to TRBJ1-2; no clear D. The CDR3 loop spans 16 amino acids. Trimming shortened V by 1 base and J by 6 bases, and 19 bases separated the two germline ends. CDR1 and CDR2 from the germline V gene are SGHKS and YYEKEE (reference sequence). The CDR3 DNA reads TGTGCCAGCAGCTTGTTCCCAACTAACCGCGGAAATGGCTACACCTCC. Translation gives CASSLFPTNRGNGYTS.

The chain has TRBV29-1 and TRBJ1-1; the D gene is possibly TRBD1 (5 bases). V shed 0 bases and J shed 3 bases, with 8 bases lying between them. CDR3 length equals 13 residues. Germline V lookup: CDR1 SQVTM, CDR2 ANQGSEA. CDR3: CSVEESRDTEAFF. CDR3 coding DNA: TGCAGCGTTGAAGAGAGCAGGGACACTGAAGCTTTCTTT.

The CDR3 region is CSVESMNTEAFF. The DNA for the CDR3 is TGCAGCGTTGAATCCATGAACACTGAAGCTTTCTTT. The genes are TRBV29-1 and TRBJ1-1; no reliable D call. The germline V and J ends were trimmed by 2 bases and 0 bases, with 4 bases remaining between them. CDR3 length equals 12 residues. Per germline, CDR1 SQVTM and CDR2 ANQGSEA.

Concerning this clonotype: Possible read error: a much larger clone is one base away. V gene TRBV9 combines with J gene TRBJ2-1; D gene ambiguous. This CDR3 is 15 amino acids long. Germline CDR1 SGDLS, CDR2 YYNGEE. The CDR3 region has the DNA TGTGCCGGCAGCGTAGGGCGGAACTCCTACAATGAGCAGTTCTTC. Translating gives CAGSVGRNSYNEQFF.

This clonotype has just a few counts. The chain is built from TRBV6-1 and TRBJ2-7; 13 bases line up with TRBD2. J lost 3 bases, V lost 5 bases, and 10 bases had no gene match. Per the germline V gene, CDR1 is MNHNS and CDR2 is SASEGT. The CDR3 totals 17 residues. CDR3 DNA: TGTGCCAGCAGTAAACTAGCGGGAGGGCTGGGGATCTACGAGCAGTACTTC. Its translation is CASSKLAGGLGIYEQYF.

This clonotype was counted between two and nine times. The V call is TRBV5-1, the J call TRBJ2-7; 12 bases line up with TRBD2. After removal of 0 bases from V and 11 bases from J, the junction contained 6 bases not matched to a gene. The CDR3 has 14 residues. Germline V gene sequence: CDR1 SGHRS, CDR2 YFSETQ. As DNA, the CDR3 is TGCGCCAGCAGCTTGGAGACTAGCGGGGGTTCTAAGTACTTC. Protein: CASSLETSGGSKYF.

The gene calls are TRBV7-2 and TRBJ1-5, with D possibly matching TRBD1 (5 bases). V dropped 8 bases and J dropped 4 bases, with 9 bases sitting between them. The CDR3 is 12 amino acids. Germline CDR1 SGHTA, CDR2 FQGNSA. The CDR3 loop reads CASGQSNQPQHF. The CDR3 DNA sequence: TGTGCCAGCGGACAAAGTAATCAGCCCCAGCATTTT.

This clonotype occurred a few times. V usage is TRBV30 and J usage is TRBJ1-1, with a weak D call TRBD1 (5 bases). The CDR3 has 12 residues. Deletions cut 0 bases from V and 5 bases from J, with 7 bases between. Germline lookup yields CDR1 GTSNPN and CDR2 SVGIG (reference sequence). The CDR3 DNA follows: TGTGCCTGGAGTGTATGGGGGACTGAAGCTTTCTTT. Its translation: CAWSVWGTEAFF. Full variable domain (outside the CDR3, taken from reference TRBV30 and TRBJ1-1): SQTIHQWPATLVQPVGSPLSLECTVEGTSNPNLYWYRQAAGRGLQLLFYSVGIGQISSEVPQNLSASRPQDRQFILSSKKLLLSDSGFYLCAWSVWGTEAFFGQGTRLTVV.

This clonotype was seen at least ten times. This sequence joins TRBV10-1 and TRBJ1-2, with 12 bases lining up with TRBD1. V shed 7 bases, J shed 10 bases, and the junction held 16 bases outside the gene matches. The CDR3 consists of 16 residues. Germline V gene data show CDR1 as WNHNN and CDR2 as SYGVQD (reference sequence). CDR3 DNA sequence: TGCGCCAGCAATGAAGGTCCGGGACAGGGGGCTCGGGACTACACCTTC. Its protein product is CASNEGPGQGARDYTF.

On this clonotype: Compared with germline, one end of the junction differs, possibly owing to a read error. The V call is TRBV20-1, the J call TRBJ1-1; D perhaps matches TRBD1 (5 bases). This CDR3 region has 14 residues. Looked up from germline, CDR1 is DFQATT and CDR2 is SNEGSKA (reference sequence). CDR3 nucleotides: TGCAGTGCTAACTACTTCAGGGTAGGGACTGGAGCTTTCTTT. Its translation is CSANYFRVGTGAFF.

The chain combines TRBV15 with TRBJ1-4; D unclear. V was clipped by 4 bases and J by 4 bases, with 10 bases between them. Germline-derived CDR1 and CDR2 are LNHNV and YYDKDF (reference sequence). The CDR3 is made up of 14 amino acids. Here the CDR3 reads CATSKLRGNEKLFF. For the CDR3, the DNA is TGTGCCACCAGCAAGCTGCGGGGTAATGAAAAACTGTTTTTT.